Listed below are T cell receptor beta chains from one sample, sequenced in a study of cytomegalovirus exposure and HLA in healthy donors. TCRdb keeps only in-frame clones here, not all; method: immunoSEQ multiplex PCR. The sample has 150,000 to 200,000 clones, over 60% seen once. Sequenced: PBMCs. These receptors were obtained from a woman between 40 and 50 years old in good health and CMV-seronegative. Each CDR3 is given with its conserved first and last residue. The D gene is left open where the match is weak. The size entry is marked missing in some rows and otherwise reads once, few, many or a size class.

CDR3 protein: CASSRISGSSYNEQFF
CDR3 DNA: TGCGCCAGCAGCCGTATTAGCGGGAGCTCCTACAATGAGCAGTTCTTC
clone size: -
V gene: TRBV4-3
J gene: TRBJ2-1
D gene: TRBD2

CDR3 protein: CASSLVEREQFF
CDR3 DNA: TGTGCCAGCAGCTTAGTAGAGCGGGAGCAGTTCTTC
clone size: -
V gene: TRBV7-8
J gene: TRBJ2-1
D gene: -

CDR3 protein: CASSVGGGADTGELFF
CDR3 DNA: TGTGCCAGCAGCGTAGGCGGGGGCGCCGACACCGGGGAGCTGTTTTTT
clone size: -
V gene: TRBV9
J gene: TRBJ2-2
D gene: -

CDR3 protein: CASKPASRYGYTF
CDR3 DNA: TGTGCCAGCAAACCAGCGTCCCGCTATGGCTACACCTTC
clone size: -
V gene: TRBV27
J gene: TRBJ1-2
D gene: -

CDR3 protein: CASSLDTSSYEQYF
CDR3 DNA: TGTGCCAGCAGCCTCGATACGAGCTCCTACGAGCAGTACTTC
clone size: -
V gene: TRBV7-2
J gene: TRBJ2-7
D gene: -

CDR3 protein: CASTNEMNTEAFF
CDR3 DNA: TGTGCCAGCACCAACGAGATGAACACTGAAGCTTTCTTT
clone size: -
V gene: TRBV11-3
J gene: TRBJ1-1
D gene: -

CDR3 protein: CASSPTLRSRTEAFF
CDR3 DNA: TGTGCCAGCAGTCCCACTCTCCGGTCCCGCACTGAAGCTTTCTTT
clone size: -
V gene: TRBV6-5
J gene: TRBJ1-1
D gene: -

CDR3 protein: CASSRGGQFMNTEAFF
CDR3 DNA: TGTGCCAGCAGCCGGGGGGGACAGTTCATGAACACTGAAGCTTTCTTT
clone size: -
V gene: TRBV5-4
J gene: TRBJ1-1
D gene: TRBD1

CDR3 protein: CASSSGRGLRTDNEQFF
CDR3 DNA: TGTGCCAGCAGCTCCGGAAGGGGCCTTAGAACGGACAATGAGCAGTTCTTC
clone size: -
V gene: TRBV5-6
J gene: TRBJ2-1
D gene: -

CDR3 protein: CASSPGLAGGPGEQFF
CDR3 DNA: TGCGCCAGCAGCCCTGGACTAGCGGGAGGGCCAGGTGAGCAGTTCTTC
clone size: -
V gene: TRBV4-1
J gene: TRBJ2-1
D gene: TRBD2

CDR3 protein: CASSQGAGVGSYEQYF
CDR3 DNA: TGCGCCAGCAGCCAAGGGGCCGGGGTCGGGTCCTACGAGCAGTACTTC
clone size: -
V gene: TRBV4-3
J gene: TRBJ2-7
D gene: -

CDR3 protein: CASSRREAYEQYF
CDR3 DNA: TGTGCCAGTAGTCGCAGGGAGGCCTACGAGCAGTACTTC
clone size: -
V gene: TRBV19
J gene: TRBJ2-7
D gene: -

CDR3 protein: CASSVGGSNYGYTF
CDR3 DNA: TGTGCCAGCAGCGTAGGCGGCAGTAACTATGGCTACACCTTC
clone size: -
V gene: TRBV9
J gene: TRBJ1-2
D gene: -

CDR3 protein: CASSLRGKNTEAFF
CDR3 DNA: TGTGCCAGCAGCTTAAGGGGGAAGAACACTGAAGCTTTCTTT
clone size: few
V gene: TRBV7-6
J gene: TRBJ1-1
D gene: -

CDR3 protein: CASSQTGSNTEAFF
CDR3 DNA: TGTGCCAGCAGCCAAACAGGGTCTAACACTGAAGCTTTCTTT
clone size: -
V gene: TRBV28
J gene: TRBJ1-1
D gene: -

CDR3 protein: CASSGTSGTDTQYF
CDR3 DNA: TGTGCCAGCAGCGGGACTAGCGGCACAGATACGCAGTATTTT
clone size: few
V gene: TRBV5-4
J gene: TRBJ2-3
D gene: TRBD2

CDR3 protein: CASSSQGDRNEQFF
CDR3 DNA: TGTGCCAGCAGCTCACAGGGGGATAGGAATGAGCAGTTCTTC
clone size: -
V gene: TRBV27
J gene: TRBJ2-1
D gene: TRBD1

CDR3 protein: CASSGGQGQPQHF
CDR3 DNA: TGTGCCAGCAGCGGGGGACAGGGCCAGCCCCAGCATTTT
clone size: -
V gene: TRBV5-6
J gene: TRBJ1-5
D gene: TRBD1

CDR3 protein: CASSSDRGADTQYF
CDR3 DNA: TGTGCCAGCAGCTCAGACAGGGGAGCAGATACGCAGTATTTT
clone size: -
V gene: TRBV5-4
J gene: TRBJ2-3
D gene: TRBD1

CDR3 protein: CASSLNTGASGGYTF
CDR3 DNA: TGTGCCAGCAGTTTAAACACAGGGGCTTCTGGAGGCTACACCTTC
clone size: few
V gene: TRBV28
J gene: TRBJ1-2
D gene: TRBD1

CDR3 protein: CASSLLAVGGTDTQYF
CDR3 DNA: TGTGCCAGCAGCCTACTAGCGGTAGGAGGCACAGATACGCAGTATTTT
clone size: -
V gene: TRBV7-3
J gene: TRBJ2-3
D gene: TRBD2

CDR3 protein: CASSRGLAGETQYF
CDR3 DNA: TGCGCCAGCAGTAGGGGACTAGCGGGCGAGACCCAGTACTTC
clone size: once
V gene: TRBV5-1
J gene: TRBJ2-5
D gene: TRBD2

CDR3 protein: CASSGQGTTEAFF
CDR3 DNA: TGTGCCAGCAGCGGACAGGGAACAACTGAAGCTTTCTTT
clone size: -
V gene: TRBV25-1
J gene: TRBJ1-1
D gene: TRBD1

CDR3 protein: CASSYGQSSGNTIYF
CDR3 DNA: TGTGCCAGCAGCTACGGACAGAGCTCTGGAAACACCATATATTTT
clone size: -
V gene: TRBV5-6
J gene: TRBJ1-3
D gene: -

CDR3 protein: CASSHQGNTEAFF
CDR3 DNA: TGCGCCAGCAGCCATCAGGGGAACACTGAAGCTTTCTTT
clone size: -
V gene: TRBV5-1
J gene: TRBJ1-1
D gene: -

CDR3 protein: CASSPPLGANTEAFF
CDR3 DNA: TGTGCCAGCTCACCCCCATTGGGGGCTAACACTGAAGCTTTCTTT
clone size: few
V gene: TRBV18
J gene: TRBJ1-1
D gene: -

CDR3 protein: CSVDSGASDEQFF
CDR3 DNA: TGCAGCGTCGATAGCGGGGCCTCGGATGAGCAGTTCTTC
clone size: -
V gene: TRBV29-1
J gene: TRBJ2-1
D gene: TRBD2

CDR3 protein: CASSAREGSGNTIYF
CDR3 DNA: TGTGCCAGCAGTGCCCGGGAGGGCTCTGGAAACACCATATATTTT
clone size: -
V gene: TRBV6-1
J gene: TRBJ1-3
D gene: -

CDR3 protein: CASSTPPGKLNYGYTF
CDR3 DNA: TGTGCCAGCAGCACTCCTCCGGGAAAACTTAACTATGGCTACACCTTC
clone size: -
V gene: TRBV9
J gene: TRBJ1-2
D gene: -

CDR3 protein: CASSQPGQGGNEQFF
CDR3 DNA: TGTGCCAGCTCACAACCGGGACAGGGAGGTAATGAGCAGTTCTTC
clone size: -
V gene: TRBV18
J gene: TRBJ2-1
D gene: TRBD1

CDR3 protein: CASSGGTSGSYNEQFF
CDR3 DNA: TGTGCCAGCTCAGGGGGGACTAGCGGGAGTTACAATGAGCAGTTCTTC
clone size: -
V gene: TRBV18
J gene: TRBJ2-1
D gene: TRBD2

CDR3 protein: CAIREQGFDANYGYTF
CDR3 DNA: TGTGCCATCAGGGAACAGGGGTTTGACGCTAACTATGGCTACACCTTC
clone size: once
V gene: TRBV10-3
J gene: TRBJ1-2
D gene: TRBD1

CDR3 protein: CASSKENPEGEQFF
CDR3 DNA: TGTGCCAGCAGCAAAGAGAATCCGGAGGGTGAGCAGTTCTTC
clone size: once
V gene: TRBV21-1
J gene: TRBJ2-1
D gene: -

CDR3 protein: CASIDRLRNTEAFF
CDR3 DNA: TGTGCCAGTATCGACAGGCTGAGGAACACTGAAGCTTTCTTT
clone size: -
V gene: TRBV19
J gene: TRBJ1-1
D gene: -

CDR3 protein: CASSEGGGVYNEQFF
CDR3 DNA: TGTGCCAGCAGCGAAGGGGGGGGAGTATACAATGAGCAGTTCTTC
clone size: once
V gene: TRBV9
J gene: TRBJ2-1
D gene: -

CDR3 protein: CASGRDRSSGNTIYF
CDR3 DNA: TGTGCCAGCGGCCGGGACAGGAGCTCTGGAAACACCATATATTTT
clone size: -
V gene: TRBV7-8
J gene: TRBJ1-3
D gene: TRBD1

CDR3 protein: CASSIDLDRGNGYTF
CDR3 DNA: TGTGCCAGTAGTATAGATCTTGACAGGGGAAATGGCTACACCTTC
clone size: -
V gene: TRBV19
J gene: TRBJ1-2
D gene: TRBD1

CDR3 protein: CASSHRGGTDTDTQYF
CDR3 DNA: TGTGCCAGCAGCCATCGGGGGGGGACAGACACAGATACGCAGTATTTT
clone size: few
V gene: TRBV11-3
J gene: TRBJ2-3
D gene: -

CDR3 protein: CASSQEQGDYGYTF
CDR3 DNA: TGCGCCAGCAGCCAAGAGCAGGGGGACTATGGCTACACCTTC
clone size: -
V gene: TRBV4-3
J gene: TRBJ1-2
D gene: TRBD1

CDR3 protein: CSSSSFHDRYNEQFF
CDR3 DNA: TGTTCCAGCAGCTCGTTCCATGACAGGTACAATGAGCAGTTCTTC
clone size: -
V gene: TRBV7-9
J gene: TRBJ2-1
D gene: -

CDR3 protein: CASSLVAGQPNTEAFF
CDR3 DNA: TGTGCCAGCAGCTTAGTTGCGGGCCAGCCGAACACTGAAGCTTTCTTT
clone size: -
V gene: TRBV7-2
J gene: TRBJ1-1
D gene: -

CDR3 protein: CASSYAQGAYEQYF
CDR3 DNA: TGTGCCAGCAGCTATGCACAGGGGGCCTACGAGCAGTACTTC
clone size: -
V gene: TRBV7-2
J gene: TRBJ2-7
D gene: TRBD1